Listed here are 10 T cell receptor beta chains from one sample, sequenced in a study of a mutant IDH1 vaccine in newly diagnosed glioma. Profiled with immunoSEQ multiplex PCR; TCRdb holds only in-frame clones, not every one. The sample lists 70,000 to 100,000 clones; approximately 80% were seen once. The time point: baseline, week 1 (first vaccination visit). Treatment given: pre-vaccination baseline after standard-of-care therapy. Here the sequenced sample was PBMCs, taken from a glioma patient treated with radiotherapy, temozolomide or both. The receptors derive from a man in his forties with glioma. Some clones in this sample may be carry-over from other donors' samples.

This clone has just a few counts. J is TRBJ1-3 and V is TRBV5-1; D is perhaps TRBD1 (5 bases). There are 16 residues in the CDR3. With 0 bases removed from V and 4 bases from J, the gap between germline ends came to 14 bases. CDR1 SGHRS and CDR2 YFSETQ come from the germline V gene. This CDR3 reads CASSLASGWTGNTIYF. The CDR3 DNA reads as TGCGCCAGCAGCTTGGCTTCAGGGTGGACAGGAAACACCATATATTTT.

The CDR3: CSVERGVESYEQFF. CDR3 nucleotide sequence: TGCAGCGTTGAACGGGGGGTAGAGTCTTATGAGCAGTTCTTC. The chain employs TRBV29-1 and TRBJ2-1; 7 bases are shared with TRBD2. The CDR3 sequence is 14 residues long. V was pared by 2 bases and J by 8 bases, with 9 bases of the junction left unmatched. CDR1 SQVTM and CDR2 ANQGSEA come from the germline V gene.

The chain carries TRBV15 and TRBJ1-1; 8 nucleotides agree with TRBD1. With V trimmed by 5 bases and J by 1 base, 9 bases remained unmatched. Germline assignment: CDR1 LNHNV and CDR2 YYDKDF (reference sequence). The CDR3 is 16 residues long. CDR3 in amino acids: CATSLTLGTGNTEAFF. In DNA, the CDR3 is TGTGCCACCAGCCTTACTTTGGGGACAGGGAACACTGAAGCTTTCTTT.

The chain links TRBV7-6 to TRBJ2-1; TRBD2 matches 7 bases. The length of the CDR3 is 15 residues. V trimming: 1 base; J trimming: 7 bases; junction bases outside the gene matches: 7. Germline values: CDR1 SGHVS, CDR2 FNYEAQ. CDR3 nucleotides: TGTGCCAGCAGCTTAGAGTTGGGGGGAGGGAATGAGCAGTTCTTC. Residues: CASSLELGGGNEQFF.

V gene TRBV6-5 combines with J gene TRBJ2-3, with 9 bases aligning to TRBD2. CDR3 size: 16 residues. CDR1 and CDR2 (germline): MNHEY, SVGAGI. Trimming cost V 2 bases and J 6 bases; bases outside gene matches: 9. This CDR3 reads CASSYQQRGAGDTQYF. The CDR3 DNA reads as TGTGCCAGCAGTTACCAACAGCGGGGGGCAGGGGATACGCAGTATTTT.

This chain connects TRBV5-3 to TRBJ2-7; possible D gene TRBD1, 6 bases. TRBV5-3 is assigned to the ORF class and has an uncertain function. The length of the CDR3 is 14 residues. The V end lost 0 bases, the J end lost 1 base, and 8 bases lay between the germline ends. The CDR3 sequence is CARSLGDTSYEQYF. The CDR3 region has the DNA TGTGCCAGAAGCTTGGGGGACACATCCTACGAGCAGTACTTC.

The gene calls are TRBV28 and TRBJ1-2, with 8 bases that match TRBD1. Germline V gene sequence: CDR1 MDHEN, CDR2 SYDVKM. The trim removed 3 bases at V and 6 bases at J, leaving 6 bases unmatched. This CDR3 spans 14 amino acids. The CDR3 nucleotides are TGTGCCAGCAGTTTGCCTCAGGGGGCCCATGGCTACACCTTC. Protein sequence: CASSLPQGAHGYTF.

The gene calls are TRBV5-4 and TRBJ2-1; no definite D call. CDR1 is SGHNT and CDR2 is YYREEE in the germline V gene (reference sequence). Trimming took off 4 bases at V and 5 bases at J, with 10 bases between the two ends. The CDR3 runs to 13 residues. CDR3 sequence: CASSIDLNNEQFF. The DNA for the CDR3 is TGTGCCAGCAGCATCGACTTGAACAATGAGCAGTTCTTC.

This chain connects TRBV7-2 to TRBJ1-3; D gene uncertain. This CDR3 region has 13 residues. Germline CDR1 and CDR2: SGHTA and FQGNSA. Trimming took 5 bases from V and 3 from J, leaving 8 bases between them. This CDR3 is CASSPTVGNTIYF. CDR3 nucleotides: TGTGCCAGCAGCCCGACGGTTGGAAACACCATATATTTT.

The chain uses TRBV5-6 and TRBJ1-6, with 9 bases matching TRBD1. Unmatched junction bases numbered 5, after V lost 0 bases and J lost 10 bases. Germline assignment: CDR1 SGHDT and CDR2 YYEEEE. This CDR3 spans 15 amino acids. Written as DNA, the CDR3 is TGTGCCAGCAGCTTGGGGGACAGGGACTACTCACCCCTCCACTTT. This gives the protein CASSLGDRDYSPLHF.